Sequencing of this T cell receptor (beta chain) was carried out in a study of T cell responses to AZD1222 COVID-19 vaccine. Assay used: immunoSEQ multiplex PCR; TCRdb lists only in-frame clones, some missing. Among over 150,000 clones listed, about 85% were seen once. CDR1 and CDR2 from the germline V gene are SGHTA and FQGNSA. The CDR3 is 14 residues long. Trimming cost V 2 bases and J 3 bases, with 11 bases left between them. V and J are TRBV7-2 and TRBJ2-7; no reliable D call. The material was peripheral blood, obtained on day 0 of AZD1222 vaccination. The receptor's source is an adult in good health. The CDR3 loop is CASSLKGSNYEQYF. The CDR3 coding sequence is TGTGCCAGCAGCTTAAAGGGCAGCAACTACGAGCAGTACTTC.